This T cell receptor (beta chain) was profiled in a study of cytomegalovirus exposure and HLA in healthy donors. Germline V gives CDR1 LNHDA, CDR2 SQIVND (reference sequence). Germline trimming cut 5 bases from V and 5 bases from J; bases unmatched to any gene: 2. This CDR3 comprises 13 residues. Concerning this clone: Antigen: not known.

Study-wide results and caveats: Looking again later, the authors saw that most CMV-associated TCR beta chains seemed HLA-restricted. A highly shared variant cluster was judged a likely technical artifact. Later analysis identified a missense DCLRE1C variant that was linked to TCR beta V- and J-gene trimming. An analysis that was carried out later associated about 17,000 TCR beta sequences with HLA alleles at 0.05 false discovery rate.

13 Jbeta primers and 60 Vbeta primers were used for the PCR. Produced via immunoSEQ multiplex PCR; TCRdb's table is partial and in-frame only. The table includes about 110,000 clones, 55% to 75% detected once. This receptor was identified in a woman in her 70s in good health and CMV-seropositive. Sequencing input: PBMCs. This chain connects TRBV19 to TRBJ1-1, with 10 bases matching TRBD1. CDR3 in amino acids: CASSRGQGTEAFF. The CDR3 nucleotides are TGTGCCAGTAGTCGGGGACAGGGGACTGAAGCTTTCTTT.